This T cell receptor (beta chain) was recorded in a study of control samples from healthy donors and cancer patients. This CDR3 spans 12 amino acids. V was cut by 0 bases and J by 3 bases, with 3 bases left in between. Germline values: CDR1 GTSNPN, CDR2 SVGIG (reference sequence). To note about this clone: The identical CDR3 is also encoded by other nucleotide sequences in the sample.

Sequenced by immunoSEQ multiplex PCR; TCRdb stores in-frame clones only, minus some. The sample contains some 140,000 clones, roughly nine tenths of which appear only once. The V and J genes are TRBV30 and TRBJ1-3, with D uncertain. The clonotype comes from a woman in her twenties or thirties in good health. Source material: blood. The DNA of the CDR3 is TGTGCCTGGAGTGTGGGTGGAAACACCATATATTTT. Protein product: CAWSVGGNTIYF.